This T cell receptor beta chain was captured in a study of cytomegalovirus exposure and HLA in healthy donors (dated by TCRdb to about 2017). The study in broad terms: According to a later analysis, the 110 or so validation repertoires were produced on the same platform as the 680 or so repertoires of the first cohort. The aim of the study was to test whether cataloging public T cell receptors could identify signatures of past pathogen exposure. A separate validation cohort of about 110 different subjects was used in addition to the 666-subject first cohort. High-throughput TCR immunosequencing, statistical association of individual TCRs with disease status, and machine learning were combined to predict cytomegalovirus infection status.

Separate from the approximately 700-subject first cohort, the validation cohort of roughly 110 subjects was the group to which the donors belonged. As concerns this clone: Its binding antigen is unknown. No base quality values were provided; no much bigger clone lies one nucleotide off.

Library preparation was by the immunoSEQ multiplex PCR assay. In the authors' own workflow: A statistical classification framework was built to diagnose cytomegalovirus status from the catalog of TCR beta chain sequences. TCRdb provides this immuneACCESS table in a form limited to in-frame rearrangements. Some clones are lacking; in checked studies, under half of them reflect an unresolved V gene, and why the rest are absent is not known. V, J and clone size are those of that table, while D and trimming were read from the DNA. This sample is represented by around 150,000 clones; about 90% of them were singletons. 5.7% of the sample lies in the top ten. Results the study describes overall, beyond this receptor: In the study, 150 to 200 TCR beta chains were listed as associated with cytomegalovirus. The authors suggested that the approach could potentially be generalized to other disease states and immunological phenotypes. The validation cohort had no HLA typing available for a later analysis, so co-occurrence within that cohort was assessed over all 120 or so repertoires. Across donors, most TCR sequences were observed very rarely, whereas some public TCRs were present in many individuals. Cytomegalovirus status was reported to be diagnosed by the classifier with high specificity and sensitivity in both the original and validation cohorts. In vitro tests confirmed that a few of the cytomegalovirus-associated TCR beta chains recognize cytomegalovirus antigens. A later analysis found that TCRs clustered in the first cohort also tended to co-occur in the 95 to 150 validation repertoires, with just under 95% of cluster scores above 0.

The material sequenced was PBMCs. The source is a woman in her 30s in good health and CMV-seronegative.

The base sequence is TGTGCCAGCAGCTGGAGGACCGGGACACCTCAAGAGACCCAGTACTTC. This codes for CASSWRTGTPQETQYF. The V and J segments used are TRBV13 and TRBJ2-5, with a weak D call of TRBD1 (6 bases match). CDR3 length: 16 amino acids, cysteine to phenylalanine. CDR3 DNA is the only sequence kept; it has 48 bases, read in frame from the first base. The V end loses 4 bases and the J end loses 2 bases, and a stretch of 17 bases separates them. CDR1 and CDR2, looked up from the germline V gene (reference sequence), are PRHDT and FYEKMQ.